These T cell receptor beta chains were read from a single sample in a study of T cell responses to AZD1222 COVID-19 vaccine. Clones were read by immunoSEQ multiplex PCR, and TCRdb kept only the in-frame ones, dropping some. The table has roughly 130,000 clones, around 83% seen once. The sample was peripheral blood, taken on day 0 of AZD1222 vaccination. Receptors originate from an adult in good health. Each CDR3 is given with its conserved first and last residue. The D gene is left open where the match is weak. Size values are once, few and many counts, or a class for expanded clones, and some rows have none.

v_gene: TRBV7-8; j_gene: TRBJ2-7; abundance: -; d_gene: TRBD1; CDR3nt: TGTGCCAGCAGCTTAGTAGGACGGGACAGGGGGCGAGGGGAGCAGTACTTC; CDR3aa: CASSLVGRDRGRGEQYF
v_gene: TRBV7-6; j_gene: TRBJ2-3; abundance: -; d_gene: TRBD2; CDR3nt: TGTGCCAGCAGCACCGGACTAGCAGCTAGCACAGATACGCAGTATTTT; CDR3aa: CASSTGLAASTDTQYF
v_gene: TRBV28; j_gene: TRBJ2-7; abundance: -; d_gene: -; CDR3nt: TGTGCCAGCAGTCGAGGGGGGTACGAGCAGTACTTC; CDR3aa: CASSRGGYEQYF
v_gene: TRBV27; j_gene: TRBJ2-5; abundance: -; d_gene: TRBD2; CDR3nt: TGTGCCAGCAGTTTATTTGCTAGCGGGAGGTCTGAGACCCAGTACTTC; CDR3aa: CASSLFASGRSETQYF
v_gene: TRBV5-8; j_gene: TRBJ2-5; abundance: -; d_gene: TRBD2; CDR3nt: TGTGCCATCGGAGACATAGCGGGAGTCGGGGAGACCCAGTACTTC; CDR3aa: CAIGDIAGVGETQYF
v_gene: TRBV18; j_gene: TRBJ2-5; abundance: -; d_gene: TRBD2; CDR3nt: TGTGCCAGCTCACCACCGGGACTAGCGGGGGGAGAGACCCAGTACTTC; CDR3aa: CASSPPGLAGGETQYF
v_gene: TRBV5-1; j_gene: TRBJ1-2; abundance: -; d_gene: -; CDR3nt: TGCGCCAGCAGCTCGTTGGGGGTTTTCTATGGCTACACCTTC; CDR3aa: CASSSLGVFYGYTF
v_gene: TRBV29-1; j_gene: TRBJ2-3; abundance: few; d_gene: -; CDR3nt: TGCAGCGTTGATGGGCCAACCTCCACAGATACGCAGTATTTT; CDR3aa: CSVDGPTSTDTQYF
v_gene: TRBV9; j_gene: TRBJ2-5; abundance: -; d_gene: TRBD1; CDR3nt: TGTGCCAGCAGCGTTAGGACAGGGGGCCAAGAGACCCAGTACTTC; CDR3aa: CASSVRTGGQETQYF
v_gene: TRBV6-1; j_gene: TRBJ1-5; abundance: -; d_gene: -; CDR3nt: TGTGCCAGCAGTGAAACCTGGGCAGGGCTTAGCAATCAGCCCCAGCATTTT; CDR3aa: CASSETWAGLSNQPQHF
v_gene: TRBV20-1; j_gene: TRBJ1-5; abundance: -; d_gene: -; CDR3nt: TGCAGTGCTAGTCCCCAGGTACAGGGTATAGCCCAGCATTTT; CDR3aa: CSASPQVQGIAQHF
v_gene: TRBV7-9; j_gene: TRBJ2-1; abundance: -; d_gene: TRBD1; CDR3nt: TGTGCCAGCAGCTTAGGGTTTAGACAGGGGGTCTTAGGTGAGCAGTTCTTC; CDR3aa: CASSLGFRQGVLGEQFF
v_gene: TRBV2; j_gene: TRBJ1-2; abundance: -; d_gene: TRBD1; CDR3nt: TGTGCCAGCAGTGAACAGACAGGGGGCTATGGCTACACCTTC; CDR3aa: CASSEQTGGYGYTF
v_gene: TRBV5-1; j_gene: TRBJ2-5; abundance: -; d_gene: -; CDR3nt: TGCGCCAGCAGATTCGGACAGCAAGAGACCCAGTACTTC; CDR3aa: CASRFGQQETQYF
v_gene: TRBV6-4; j_gene: TRBJ2-1; abundance: few; d_gene: -; CDR3nt: TGTGCCAGCAGTGACCGGGACAACAATGAGCAGTTCTTC; CDR3aa: CASSDRDNNEQFF
v_gene: TRBV7-3; j_gene: TRBJ2-5; abundance: -; d_gene: TRBD1; CDR3nt: TGTGCCAGCAGCTTAACAGGGGGCAGGGAGACCCAGTACTTC; CDR3aa: CASSLTGGRETQYF